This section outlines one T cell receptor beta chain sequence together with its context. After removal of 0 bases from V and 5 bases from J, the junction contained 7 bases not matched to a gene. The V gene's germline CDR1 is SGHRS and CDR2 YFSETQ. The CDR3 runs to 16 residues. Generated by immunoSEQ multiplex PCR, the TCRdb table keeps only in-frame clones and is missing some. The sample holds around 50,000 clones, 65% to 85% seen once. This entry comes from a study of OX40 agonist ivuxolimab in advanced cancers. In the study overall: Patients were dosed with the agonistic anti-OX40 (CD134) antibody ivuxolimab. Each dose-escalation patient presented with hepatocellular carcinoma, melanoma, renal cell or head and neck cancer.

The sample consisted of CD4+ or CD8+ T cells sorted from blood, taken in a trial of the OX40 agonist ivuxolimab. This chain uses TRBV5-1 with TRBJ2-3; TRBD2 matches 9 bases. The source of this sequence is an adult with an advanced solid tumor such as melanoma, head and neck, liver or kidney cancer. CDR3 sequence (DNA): TGCGCCAGCAGCTTGGGAAATAGCGGGAGAATAGATACGCAGTATTTT. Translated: CASSLGNSGRIDTQYF.